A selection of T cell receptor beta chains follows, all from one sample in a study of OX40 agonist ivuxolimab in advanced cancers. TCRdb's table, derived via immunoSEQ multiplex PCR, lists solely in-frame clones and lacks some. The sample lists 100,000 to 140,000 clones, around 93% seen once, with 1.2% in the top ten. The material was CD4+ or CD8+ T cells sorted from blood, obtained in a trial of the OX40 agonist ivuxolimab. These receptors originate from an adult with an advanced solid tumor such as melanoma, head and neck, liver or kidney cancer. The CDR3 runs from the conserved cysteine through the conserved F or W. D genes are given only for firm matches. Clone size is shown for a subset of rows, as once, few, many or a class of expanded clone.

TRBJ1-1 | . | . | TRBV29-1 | CSVEGGRGPPEAFF | TGCAGCGTTGAAGGTGGGAGAGGTCCTCCTGAAGCTTTCTTT
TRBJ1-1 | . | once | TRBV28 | CASRIWDTEAFF | TGTGCCAGCAGGATCTGGGACACTGAAGCTTTCTTT
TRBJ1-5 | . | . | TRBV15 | CATSRDGTANQPQHF | TGTGCCACCAGCAGAGACGGGACGGCCAATCAGCCCCAGCATTTT
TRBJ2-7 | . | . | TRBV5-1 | CASSSGTTSAYEQYF | TGCGCCAGCAGCTCGGGGACAACCTCCGCCTACGAGCAGTACTTC
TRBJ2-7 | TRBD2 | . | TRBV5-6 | CASSPSGTVGSYEQYF | TGTGCCAGCAGCCCTAGCGGAACTGTCGGCTCCTACGAGCAGTACTTC
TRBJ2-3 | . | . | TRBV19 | CASSIAASRDTQYF | TGTGCCAGTAGTATAGCGGCTAGCAGGGATACGCAGTATTTT
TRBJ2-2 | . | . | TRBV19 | CASKNGIGTGELFF | TGTGCCAGTAAGAACGGGATCGGAACCGGGGAGCTGTTTTTT
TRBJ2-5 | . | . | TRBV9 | CASSVGNPLTEETQYF | TGTGCCAGCAGCGTAGGAAATCCCCTGACTGAAGAGACCCAGTACTTC
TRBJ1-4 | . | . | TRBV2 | CASSIIGTTNEKLFF | TGTGCCAGCAGCATTATCGGAACAACTAATGAAAAACTGTTTTTT
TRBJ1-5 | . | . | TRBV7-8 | CASSPSTSGTSQPQHF | TGTGCCAGCAGCCCGTCCACAAGTGGGACATCCCAGCCCCAGCATTTT
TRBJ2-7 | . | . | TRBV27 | CASSMTGTNTYEQYF | TGTGCCAGCAGTATGACAGGTACTAATACCTACGAGCAGTACTTC
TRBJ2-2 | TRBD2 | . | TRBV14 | CASSPYVLAANTGELFF | TGTGCCAGCAGCCCCTATGTCCTAGCGGCTAACACCGGGGAGCTGTTTTTT
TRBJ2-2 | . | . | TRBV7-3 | CASSSGTLNTGELFF | TGTGCCAGCAGCTCCGGGACATTGAACACCGGGGAGCTGTTTTTT
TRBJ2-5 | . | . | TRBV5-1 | CASSLDETQYF | TGCGCCAGCAGCTTGGATGAGACCCAGTACTTC
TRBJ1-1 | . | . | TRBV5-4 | CASSLNTEAFF | TGTGCCAGCTCACTGAACACTGAAGCTTTCTTT
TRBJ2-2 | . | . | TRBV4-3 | CASSVNVRFDTGELFF | TGCGCCAGCAGCGTTAACGTCCGATTTGACACCGGGGAGCTGTTTTTT
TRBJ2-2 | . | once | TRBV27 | CASSFLPLTGELFF | TGTGCCAGCAGTTTTCTCCCCCTCACCGGGGAGCTGTTTTTT
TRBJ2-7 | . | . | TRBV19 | CASSASGASSYEQYF | TGTGCCAGTAGTGCCTCCGGGGCGAGCTCCTACGAGCAGTACTTC
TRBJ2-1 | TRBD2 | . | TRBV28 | CASSLLGTSGSNEQFF | TGTGCCAGCAGTTTACTCGGGACTAGCGGGTCTAATGAGCAGTTCTTC
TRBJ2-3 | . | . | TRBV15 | CATREFLSTDTQYF | TGTGCCACAAGGGAGTTCCTTAGCACAGATACGCAGTATTTT
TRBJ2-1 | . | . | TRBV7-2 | CASSFNSLAYSYNEQFF | TGTGCCAGCAGCTTTAATAGTCTAGCGTACTCCTACAATGAGCAGTTCTTC
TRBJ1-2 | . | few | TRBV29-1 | CSVEYREGYTF | TGCAGCGTTGAATACAGGGAAGGCTACACCTTC
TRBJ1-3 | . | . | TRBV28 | CASTPGGTSGNTIYF | TGTGCCAGCACCCCCGGAGGGACGTCTGGAAACACCATATATTTT
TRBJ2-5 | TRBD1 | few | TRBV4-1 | CASSLGPGRGPQETQYF | TGCGCCAGCAGCCTGGGTCCCGGCAGGGGGCCCCAAGAGACCCAGTACTTC
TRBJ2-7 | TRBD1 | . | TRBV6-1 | CASGGTGGSYEQYF | TGTGCCAGCGGTGGGACAGGGGGATCCTACGAGCAGTACTTC
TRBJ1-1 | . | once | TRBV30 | CAWSVLGNSVNTEAFF | TGTGCCTGGAGTGTACTCGGGAATTCGGTGAACACTGAAGCTTTCTTT
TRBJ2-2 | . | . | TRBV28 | CASSFRGELFF | TGTGCCAGCAGTTTCAGGGGGGAGCTGTTTTTT
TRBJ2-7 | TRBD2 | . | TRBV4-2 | CASSQEEGLALYEQYF | TGTGCCAGCAGCCAAGAGGAGGGACTAGCGCTCTACGAGCAGTACTTC
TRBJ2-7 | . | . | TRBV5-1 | CASSRWYEQYF | TGCGCCAGCAGCCGCTGGTACGAGCAGTACTTC
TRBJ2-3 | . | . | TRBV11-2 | CASSLKLRGDTQYF | TGTGCCAGCAGCTTAAAGCTAAGAGGAGATACGCAGTATTTT
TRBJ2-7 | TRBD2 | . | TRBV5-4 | CASSYDPSGYSYEQYF | TGTGCCAGCAGCTATGACCCTAGCGGCTACTCCTACGAGCAGTACTTC
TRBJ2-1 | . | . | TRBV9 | CASSKAHQGSYNEQFF | TGTGCCAGCAGTAAGGCGCATCAGGGCTCCTACAATGAGCAGTTCTTC
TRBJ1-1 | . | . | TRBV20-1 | CSASVVTEAFF | TGCAGTGCCTCAGTTGTCACTGAAGCTTTCTTT